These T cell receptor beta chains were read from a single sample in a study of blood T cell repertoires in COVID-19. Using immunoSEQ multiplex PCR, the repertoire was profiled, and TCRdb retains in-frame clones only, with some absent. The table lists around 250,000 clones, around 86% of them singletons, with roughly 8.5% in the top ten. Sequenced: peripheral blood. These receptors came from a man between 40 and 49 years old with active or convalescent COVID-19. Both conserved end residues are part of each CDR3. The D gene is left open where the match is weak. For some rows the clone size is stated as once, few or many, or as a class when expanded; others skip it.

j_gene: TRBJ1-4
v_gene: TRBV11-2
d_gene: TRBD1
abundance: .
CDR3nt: TGTGCCAGCAGCACGGGACAGGGTTACGAAAAACTGTTTTTT
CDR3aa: CASSTGQGYEKLFF

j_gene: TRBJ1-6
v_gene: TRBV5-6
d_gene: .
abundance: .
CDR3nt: TGTGCCAGCAGCTTGTCCGCGTATAATTCACCCCTCCACTTT
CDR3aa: CASSLSAYNSPLHF

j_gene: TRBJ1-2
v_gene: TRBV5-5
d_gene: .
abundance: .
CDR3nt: TGTGCCAGCAGCTTGGTCACAGGGCCGGGCTATGGCTACACCTTC
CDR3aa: CASSLVTGPGYGYTF

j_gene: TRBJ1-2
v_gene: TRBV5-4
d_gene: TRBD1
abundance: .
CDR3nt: TGTGCCAGCAGCTGGGACCCAGGGGGCGCGAATGGCTACACCTTC
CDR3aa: CASSWDPGGANGYTF

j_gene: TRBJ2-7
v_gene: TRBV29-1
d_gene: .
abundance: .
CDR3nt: TGCAGCGTTGAAAGAGGGCGATCTGCCTCCTACGAGCAGTACTTC
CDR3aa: CSVERGRSASYEQYF

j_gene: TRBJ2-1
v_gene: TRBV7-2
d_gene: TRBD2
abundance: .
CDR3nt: TGTGCCAGCAGCTCCGTCACTAGCGGGGGGAACTCCTACAATGAGCAGTTCTTC
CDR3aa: CASSSVTSGGNSYNEQFF

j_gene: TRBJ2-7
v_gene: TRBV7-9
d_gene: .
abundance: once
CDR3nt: TGTGCCAGCAGCTTCGCAGGGGAGAGCTACGAGCAGTACTTC
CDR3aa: CASSFAGESYEQYF

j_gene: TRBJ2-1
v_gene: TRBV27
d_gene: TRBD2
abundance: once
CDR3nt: TGTGCCAGCAGTTTATGGGCGTTCGCGGGAGAGATGTACAATGAGCAGTTCTTC
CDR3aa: CASSLWAFAGEMYNEQFF

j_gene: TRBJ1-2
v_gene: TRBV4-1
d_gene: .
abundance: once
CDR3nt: TGCGCCAGCAGCCAAGATCTCGCAGGGGCAGGTGGCTACACCTTC
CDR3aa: CASSQDLAGAGGYTF

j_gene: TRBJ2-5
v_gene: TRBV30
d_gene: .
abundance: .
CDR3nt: TGTGCCTGGAGTGTCCGCCGGGGCCAAGAGACCCAGTACTTC
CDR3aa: CAWSVRRGQETQYF

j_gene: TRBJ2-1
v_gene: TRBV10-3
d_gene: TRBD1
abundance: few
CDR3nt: TGTGCCATCAGTCCCGGGACAGGGAGGTATGAGCAGTTCTTC
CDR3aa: CAISPGTGRYEQFF

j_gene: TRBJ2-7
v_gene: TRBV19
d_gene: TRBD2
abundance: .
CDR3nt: TGTGCCAGTAGTCCCCGGGGGGGGCGAAACGAGCAGTACTTC
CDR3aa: CASSPRGGRNEQYF

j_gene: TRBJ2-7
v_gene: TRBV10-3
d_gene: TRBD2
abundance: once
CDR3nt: TGTGCCATCAGTGAGGGACTAGCGGGGGGGAGGGACGAGCAGTACTTC
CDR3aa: CAISEGLAGGRDEQYF

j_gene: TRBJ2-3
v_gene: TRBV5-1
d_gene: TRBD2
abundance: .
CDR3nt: TGCGCCAGCAGCTTGGGCGGGCGGGGGGTCACAGATACGCAGTATTTT
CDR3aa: CASSLGGRGVTDTQYF

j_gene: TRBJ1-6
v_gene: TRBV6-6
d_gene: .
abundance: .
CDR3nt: TGTGCCACATCCGGGGGTAATTCACCCCTCCACTTT
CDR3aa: CATSGGNSPLHF

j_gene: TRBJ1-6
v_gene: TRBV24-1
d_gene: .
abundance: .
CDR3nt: TGTGCCACCCTACAGGGCCTCCACTTT
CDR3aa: CATLQGLHF

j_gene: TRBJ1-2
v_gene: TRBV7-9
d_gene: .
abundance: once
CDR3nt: TGTGCCAGCAGCCGCGGTGGGGGGACTGGCTACACCTTC
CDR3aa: CASSRGGGTGYTF

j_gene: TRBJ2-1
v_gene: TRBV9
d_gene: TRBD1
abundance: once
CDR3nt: TGTGCCAGCAGCGAAAATATGGGACAGGGGGGCTACAATGAGCAGTTCTTC
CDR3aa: CASSENMGQGGYNEQFF

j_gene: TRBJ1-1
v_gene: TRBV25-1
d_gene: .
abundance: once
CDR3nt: TGTGCCAGCCTCGGACCTGGACAACCGAACACTGAAGCTTTCTTT
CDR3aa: CASLGPGQPNTEAFF

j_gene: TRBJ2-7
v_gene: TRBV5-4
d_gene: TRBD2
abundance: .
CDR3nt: TGTGCCAGCAGCCGGGTGGGGGAGGGCCAGATGTCGTACTTC
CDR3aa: CASSRVGEGQMSYF

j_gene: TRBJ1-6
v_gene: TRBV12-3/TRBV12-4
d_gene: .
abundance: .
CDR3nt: TGTGCCAGCTCATACCCAGGCTCACCCCTCCACTTT
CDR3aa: CASSYPGSPLHF

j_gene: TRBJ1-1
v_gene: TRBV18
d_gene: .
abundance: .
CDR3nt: TGTGCCAGCTCACCTTATCGGGGAAAGAACACTGAAGCTTTCTTT
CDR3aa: CASSPYRGKNTEAFF

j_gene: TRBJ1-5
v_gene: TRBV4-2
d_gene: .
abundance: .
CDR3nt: TGTGCCAGCAGCCAAGAGGCCCAGAGGGTAAGCAATCAGCCCCAGCATTTT
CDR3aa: CASSQEAQRVSNQPQHF

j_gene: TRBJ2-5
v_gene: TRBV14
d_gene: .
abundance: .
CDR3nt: TGTGCCAGCAGCCAAGTTGCAGGGTGGGAGACCCAGTACTTC
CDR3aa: CASSQVAGWETQYF

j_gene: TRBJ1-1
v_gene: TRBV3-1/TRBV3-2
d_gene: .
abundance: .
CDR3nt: TGTGCCAGCAGCCAAGTGATAGGGGTTAAGGGCACTGAAGCTTTCTTT
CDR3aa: CASSQVIGVKGTEAFF

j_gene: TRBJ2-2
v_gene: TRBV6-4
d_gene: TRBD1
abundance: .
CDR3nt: TGTGCCAGCAGTGAGCAGGGGGCCGGGGAGCTGTTTTTT
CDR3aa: CASSEQGAGELFF

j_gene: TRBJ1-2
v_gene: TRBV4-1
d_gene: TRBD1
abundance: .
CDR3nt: TGCGCCAGCGAAGAAGCCCAGGGGGCTAGCTATGGCTACACCTTC
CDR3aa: CASEEAQGASYGYTF

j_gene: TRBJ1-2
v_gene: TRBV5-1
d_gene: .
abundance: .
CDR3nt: TGCGCCAGCAGCTTGGTATCAGGGGTTACCAACTATGGCTACACCTTC
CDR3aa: CASSLVSGVTNYGYTF

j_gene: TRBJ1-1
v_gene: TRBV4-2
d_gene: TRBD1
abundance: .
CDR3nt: TGTGCCAGCAGCCAAGGGACAGGGGCGACTGAAGCTTTCTTT
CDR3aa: CASSQGTGATEAFF